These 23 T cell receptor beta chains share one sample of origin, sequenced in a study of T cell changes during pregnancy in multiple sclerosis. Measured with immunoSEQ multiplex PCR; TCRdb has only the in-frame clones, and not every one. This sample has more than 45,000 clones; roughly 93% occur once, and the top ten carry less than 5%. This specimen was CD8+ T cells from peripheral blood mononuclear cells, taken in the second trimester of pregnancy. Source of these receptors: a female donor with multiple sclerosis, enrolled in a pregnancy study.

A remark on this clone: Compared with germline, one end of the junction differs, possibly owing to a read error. The chain's CDR3 is CASSQAIAAVMHGNTF. The CDR3 DNA reads as TGCGCCAGCAGCCAAGCGATAGCGGCAGTAATGCATGGCAACACCTTC. The gene calls are TRBV4-1 and TRBJ1-2; no firm D call. CDR3 length equals 16 residues. Germline V CDR1 and CDR2: MGHRA, YSYEKL.

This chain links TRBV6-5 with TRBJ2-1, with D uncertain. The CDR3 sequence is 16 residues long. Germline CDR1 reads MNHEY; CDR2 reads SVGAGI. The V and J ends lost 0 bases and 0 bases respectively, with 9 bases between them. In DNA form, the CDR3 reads TGTGCCAGCAGTTACTCGACGGAGAGCTCCTACAATGAGCAGTTCTTC. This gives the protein CASSYSTESSYNEQFF.

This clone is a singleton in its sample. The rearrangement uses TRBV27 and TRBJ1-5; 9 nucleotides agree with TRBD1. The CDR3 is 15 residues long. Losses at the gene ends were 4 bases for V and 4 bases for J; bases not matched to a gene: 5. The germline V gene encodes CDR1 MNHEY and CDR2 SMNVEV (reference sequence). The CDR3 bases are TGTGCCAGCAGTTGGGGACAGGGTGGGAATCAGCCCCAGCATTTT. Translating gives CASSWGQGGNQPQHF.

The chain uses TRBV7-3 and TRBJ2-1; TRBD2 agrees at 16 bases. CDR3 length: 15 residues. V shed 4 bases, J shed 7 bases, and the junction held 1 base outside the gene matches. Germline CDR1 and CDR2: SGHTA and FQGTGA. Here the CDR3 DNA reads TGTGCCAGCAGCTCGGGACTAGCGGGGGGGAATGAGCAGTTCTTC. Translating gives CASSSGLAGGNEQFF. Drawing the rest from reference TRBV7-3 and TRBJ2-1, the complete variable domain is GAGVSQTPSNKVTEKGKYVELRCDPISGHTALYWYRQSLGQGPEFLIYFQGTGAADDSGLPNDRFFAVRPEGSVSTLKIQRTERGDSAVYLCASSSGLAGGNEQFFGPGTRLTVL.

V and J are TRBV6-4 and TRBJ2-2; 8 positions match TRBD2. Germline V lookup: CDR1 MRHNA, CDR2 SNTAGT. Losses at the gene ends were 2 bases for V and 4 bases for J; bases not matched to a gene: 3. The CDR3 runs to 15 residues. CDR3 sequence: CASSDGTSSTGELFF. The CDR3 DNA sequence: TGTGCCAGCAGTGACGGGACTAGTTCCACCGGGGAGCTGTTTTTT.

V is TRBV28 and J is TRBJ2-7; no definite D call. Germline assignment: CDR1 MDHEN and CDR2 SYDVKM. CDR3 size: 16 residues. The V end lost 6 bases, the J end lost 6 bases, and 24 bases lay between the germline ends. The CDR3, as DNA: TGTGCCAGCAGCTCCACTCTCTCCTTGTCCTTGCTCGAGCAGTACTTC. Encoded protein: CASSSTLSLSLLEQYF.

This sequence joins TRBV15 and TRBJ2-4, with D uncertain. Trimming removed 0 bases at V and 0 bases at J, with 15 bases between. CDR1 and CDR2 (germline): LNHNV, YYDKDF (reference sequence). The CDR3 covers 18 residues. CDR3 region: CATSRDQSWQVAKNIQYF. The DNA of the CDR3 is TGTGCCACCAGCAGAGATCAAAGTTGGCAGGTAGCCAAAAACATTCAGTACTTC.

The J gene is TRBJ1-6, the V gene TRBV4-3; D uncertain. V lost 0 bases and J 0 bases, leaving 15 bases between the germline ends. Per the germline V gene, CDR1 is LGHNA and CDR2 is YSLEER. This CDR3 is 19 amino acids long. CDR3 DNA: TGCGCCAGCAGCCAAGATTTCGGAGGAGAGAGCTCCTATAATTCACCCCTCCACTTT. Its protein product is CASSQDFGGESSYNSPLHF.

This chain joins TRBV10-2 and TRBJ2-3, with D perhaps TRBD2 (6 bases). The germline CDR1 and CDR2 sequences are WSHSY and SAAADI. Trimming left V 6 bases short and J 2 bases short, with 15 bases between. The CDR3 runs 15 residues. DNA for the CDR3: TGCGCCAGCAGCGGTCGGCGGGAATACACAGATACGCAGTATTTT. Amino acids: CASSGRREYTDTQYF.

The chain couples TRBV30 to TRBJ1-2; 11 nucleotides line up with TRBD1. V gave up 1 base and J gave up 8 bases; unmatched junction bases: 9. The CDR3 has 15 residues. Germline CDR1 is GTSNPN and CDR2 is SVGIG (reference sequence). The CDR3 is CAWSAWTGGDSGYTF. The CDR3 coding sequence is TGTGCCTGGAGTGCCTGGACAGGGGGCGATAGCGGCTACACCTTC.

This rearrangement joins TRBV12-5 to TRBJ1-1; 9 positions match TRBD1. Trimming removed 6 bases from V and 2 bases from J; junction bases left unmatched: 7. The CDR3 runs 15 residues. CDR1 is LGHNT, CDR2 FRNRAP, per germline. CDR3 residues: CASGRDRAENTEAFF. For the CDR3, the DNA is TGTGCTAGTGGCCGGGACAGGGCGGAAAACACTGAAGCTTTCTTT. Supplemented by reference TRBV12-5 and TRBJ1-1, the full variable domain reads DARVTQTPRHKVTEMGQEVTMRCQPILGHNTVFWYRQTMMQGLELLAYFRNRAPLDDSGMPKDRFSAEMPDATLATLKIQPSEPRDSAVYFCASGRDRAENTEAFFGQGTRLTVV.

As DNA, the CDR3 is TGTGCCAGCAGTTTGATGAGCGGGAGTTATAGCACAGATACGCAGTATTTT. This codes for CASSLMSGSYSTDTQYF. The genes are TRBV28 and TRBJ2-3, with TRBD2 matching 8 bases. The CDR3 consists of 17 residues. The V segment lost 3 bases and the J segment 0 bases; nucleotides outside the gene matches: 8. Germline V lookup: CDR1 MDHEN, CDR2 SYDVKM. The full variable domain, in which reference TRBV28 and TRBJ2-3 provide the parts outside the CDR3, is DVKVTQSSRYLVKRTGEKVFLECVQDMDHENMFWYRQDPGLGLRLIYFSYDVKMKEKGDIPEGYSVSREKKERFSLILESASTNQTSMYLCASSLMSGSYSTDTQYFGPGTRLTVL.

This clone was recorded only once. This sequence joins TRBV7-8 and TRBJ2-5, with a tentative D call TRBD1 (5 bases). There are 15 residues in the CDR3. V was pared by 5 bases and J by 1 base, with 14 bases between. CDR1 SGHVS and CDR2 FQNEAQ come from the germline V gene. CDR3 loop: CASSTGVLVQETQYF. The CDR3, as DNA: TGTGCCAGCAGCACAGGTGTCCTGGTCCAAGAGACCCAGTACTTC.

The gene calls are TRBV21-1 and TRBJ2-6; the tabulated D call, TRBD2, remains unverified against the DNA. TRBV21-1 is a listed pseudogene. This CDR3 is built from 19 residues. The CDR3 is CASTRLSGGGGAGANVLTF. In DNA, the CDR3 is TGTGCCAGCACCCGACTATCGGGGGGTGGCGGGGCGGGGGCCAACGTCCTGACTTTC.

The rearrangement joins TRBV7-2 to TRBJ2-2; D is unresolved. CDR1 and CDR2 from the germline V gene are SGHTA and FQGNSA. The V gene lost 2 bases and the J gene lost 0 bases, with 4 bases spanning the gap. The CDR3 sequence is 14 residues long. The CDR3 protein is CASSLRSNTGELFF. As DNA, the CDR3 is TGTGCCAGCAGCTTACGGTCGAACACCGGGGAGCTGTTTTTT.

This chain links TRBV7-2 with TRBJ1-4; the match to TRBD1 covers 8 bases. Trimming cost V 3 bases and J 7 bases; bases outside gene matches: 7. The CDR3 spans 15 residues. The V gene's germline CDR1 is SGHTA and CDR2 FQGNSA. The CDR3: CASSLTGVLGEKLFF. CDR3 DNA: TGTGCCAGCAGCTTGACAGGGGTCCTAGGTGAAAAACTGTTTTTT.

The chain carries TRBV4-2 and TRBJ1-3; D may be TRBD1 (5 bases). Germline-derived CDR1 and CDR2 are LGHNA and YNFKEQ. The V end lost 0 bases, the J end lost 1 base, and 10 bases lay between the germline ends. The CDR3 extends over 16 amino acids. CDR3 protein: CASSQDGASSGNTIYF. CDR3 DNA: TGTGCCAGCAGCCAAGATGGGGCGAGTTCTGGAAACACCATATATTTT.

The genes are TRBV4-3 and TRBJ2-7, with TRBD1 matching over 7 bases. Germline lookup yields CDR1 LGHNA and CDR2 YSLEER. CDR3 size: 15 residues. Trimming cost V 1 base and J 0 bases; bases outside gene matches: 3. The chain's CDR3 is CASSQGRQGSYEQYF. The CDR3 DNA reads TGCGCCAGCAGCCAAGGACGACAGGGCTCCTACGAGCAGTACTTC.

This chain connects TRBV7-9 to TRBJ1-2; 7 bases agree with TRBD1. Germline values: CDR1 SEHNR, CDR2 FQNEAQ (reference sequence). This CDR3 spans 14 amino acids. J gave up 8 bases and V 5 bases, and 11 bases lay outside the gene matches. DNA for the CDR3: TGTGCCAGCAGCGAGCCGGGACAGAGGGGCGGCTACACCTTC. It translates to CASSEPGQRGGYTF.

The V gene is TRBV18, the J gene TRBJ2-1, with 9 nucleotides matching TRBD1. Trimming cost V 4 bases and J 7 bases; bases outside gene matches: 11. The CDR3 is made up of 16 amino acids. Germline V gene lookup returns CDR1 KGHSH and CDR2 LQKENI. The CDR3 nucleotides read TGTGCCAGCTCACGGGGCCGGACAGGGGAATTGAATGAGCAGTTCTTC. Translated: CASSRGRTGELNEQFF.

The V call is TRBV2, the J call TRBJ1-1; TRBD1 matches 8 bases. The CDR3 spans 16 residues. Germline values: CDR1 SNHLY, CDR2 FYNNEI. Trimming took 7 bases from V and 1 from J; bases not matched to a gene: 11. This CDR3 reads CASTLRTGHWNTEAFF. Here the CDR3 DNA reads TGTGCCAGCACCCTGAGGACAGGGCATTGGAACACTGAAGCTTTCTTT.

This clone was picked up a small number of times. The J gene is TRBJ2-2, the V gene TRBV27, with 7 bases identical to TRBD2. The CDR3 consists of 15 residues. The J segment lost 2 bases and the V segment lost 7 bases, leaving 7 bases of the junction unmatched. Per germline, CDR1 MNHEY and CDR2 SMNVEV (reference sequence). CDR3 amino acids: CASTPGTTNTGELFF. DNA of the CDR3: TGTGCCAGCACCCCCGGGACTACTAACACCGGGGAGCTGTTTTTT.

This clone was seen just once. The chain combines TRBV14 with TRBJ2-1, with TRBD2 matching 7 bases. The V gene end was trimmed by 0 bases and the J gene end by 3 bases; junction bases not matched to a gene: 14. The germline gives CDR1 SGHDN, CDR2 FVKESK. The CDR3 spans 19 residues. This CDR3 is CASSQDWAGGEGIYNEQFF. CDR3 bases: TGTGCCAGCAGCCAAGATTGGGCAGGAGGGGAGGGTATCTACAATGAGCAGTTCTTC.